These 28 T cell receptor beta chains came from one sample sequenced in a study of T cell responses to AZD1222 COVID-19 vaccine. Using immunoSEQ multiplex PCR, the repertoire was profiled, and TCRdb retains in-frame clones only, with some absent. In the table there are about 130,000 clones, 65% to 90% of which are singletons. Sequenced here: peripheral blood, sampled on day 0 of AZD1222 vaccination. The receptors here all came from an adult in good health.

This chain uses TRBV3-1 (or the pseudogene TRBV3-2) with TRBJ1-2, with a possible D match to TRBD1 (5 bases). V dropped 4 bases and J dropped 7 bases, with 13 bases sitting between them. The CDR3 consists of 13 residues. Germline V lookup: CDR1 LGHDT, CDR2 YNNKEL (reference sequence). CDR3 sequence (DNA): TGTGCCAGCAGCCGGAAGATTGACAGTGGCTACACCTTC. It specifies CASSRKIDSGYTF.

V gene TRBV2 combines with J gene TRBJ1-5; 7 bases line up with TRBD1. V trimming: 6 bases; J trimming: 9 bases; junction bases outside the gene matches: 8. This CDR3 region has 13 residues. Germline CDR1 and CDR2: SNHLY and FYNNEI. CDR3 region: CASRTGSIGPQHF. CDR3 sequence (DNA): TGTGCCAGCAGGACAGGGTCTATAGGGCCCCAGCATTTT.

The chain carries TRBV4-2 and TRBJ1-2, with 11 bases aligning to TRBD1. The CDR3 loop spans 15 amino acids. The junction had 5 bases not matched to a gene; V was cut back by 4 bases and J by 4 bases. The germline V gene encodes CDR1 LGHNA and CDR2 YNFKEQ. In DNA form, the CDR3 reads TGTGCCAGCAGCCCAGGGACAGGGGGGTCCTATGGCTACACCTTC. Amino acids: CASSPGTGGSYGYTF.

This clone was observed once. This rearrangement joins TRBV25-1 to TRBJ1-4; D is undetermined. The V and J ends lost 1 base and 2 bases respectively, with 14 bases between them. Germline CDR1 reads MGHDK; CDR2 reads SYGVNS. The CDR3 has 17 residues. CDR3 in amino acids: CASSEFWVLPTNEKLFF. In DNA form, the CDR3 reads TGTGCCAGCAGTGAATTTTGGGTACTACCGACTAATGAAAAACTGTTTTTT.

V gene TRBV6-2 or TRBV6-3 combines with J gene TRBJ2-7; D is possibly TRBD2 (5 bases). The V end lost 4 bases, the J end lost 2 bases, and 18 bases lay between the germline ends. The germline gives CDR1 MNHEY, CDR2 SVGEGT. The CDR3 extends over 16 amino acids. CDR3 residues: CASSSTLLAWTYEQYF. The CDR3 region has the DNA TGTGCCAGCAGTTCGACCTTGTTAGCGTGGACCTACGAGCAGTACTTC.

The chain combines TRBV7-8 with TRBJ2-4; 9 bases are a match to TRBD1. CDR3 length equals 14 residues. CDR1 and CDR2 from the germline V gene are SGHVS and FQNEAQ. V was clipped by 5 bases and J by 8 bases; unmatched bases: 7. CDR3 protein: CASSHPGQGDIQYF. CDR3 coding DNA: TGTGCCAGCAGCCACCCGGGACAGGGTGACATTCAGTACTTC.

The CDR3 DNA reads TGCGCCAGCAGCTTGGAGGGACAGGGAAGGACTGAAGCTTTCTTT. This translates into CASSLEGQGRTEAFF. The rearrangement uses TRBV5-1 and TRBJ1-1; TRBD1 matches at 9 bases. V dropped 0 bases and J dropped 5; count of bases not matched to a gene: 5. CDR3 size: 15 residues. Germline V gives CDR1 SGHRS, CDR2 YFSETQ.

CDR3 amino acids: CASSIGNGYTF. DNA of the CDR3: TGTGCCAGTAGTATCGGGAATGGCTACACCTTC. The V call is TRBV19, the J call TRBJ1-2, with no clear D. Germline V gives CDR1 LNHDA, CDR2 SQIVND (reference sequence). V was pared by 3 bases and J by 6 bases, with 5 bases between. There are 11 residues in the CDR3.

The sample holds one count of this clone. This chain connects TRBV5-1 to TRBJ2-1, with TRBD1 matching 7 bases. From germline, CDR1 is SGHRS and CDR2 YFSETQ. The CDR3 covers 11 residues. V dropped 4 bases and J dropped 10; count of bases not matched to a gene: 2. In nucleotides, the CDR3 is TGCGCCAGCAGCATGGACAGGGAGCAGTTCTTC. Encoded protein: CASSMDREQFF.

The CDR3 DNA is TGTGCCAGTAGTTCACTTGGAAGGAGCGGCAATCAGCCCCAGCATTTT. The encoded protein is CASSSLGRSGNQPQHF. V is TRBV19 and J is TRBJ1-5; D unresolved. The CDR3 consists of 16 residues. V was pared by 5 bases and J by 2 bases, with 16 bases between. Germline V gene lookup returns CDR1 LNHDA and CDR2 SQIVND (reference sequence).

The chain employs TRBV6-2 or TRBV6-3 and TRBJ2-3; D remains unclear. This CDR3 has 15 amino acids. V lost 1 base and J lost 7, with 15 bases in between. The germline V gene has CDR1 MNHEY and CDR2 SVGEGT. The CDR3 coding sequence is TGTGCCAGCAGTTACTGGGAATTTGGATCGAATACGCAGTATTTT. Translating gives CASSYWEFGSNTQYF.

The chain employs TRBV11-2 and TRBJ2-6; D is undetermined. The V end lost 8 bases, the J end lost 2 bases, and 7 bases lay between the germline ends. CDR3 size: 13 residues. CDR1 is SGHAT and CDR2 is FQNNGV in the germline V gene. The CDR3 here is CASSQAGANVLTF. CDR3 in DNA: TGTGCCAGCTCCCAGGCTGGGGCCAACGTCCTGACTTTC.

The chain uses TRBV4-3 and TRBJ1-2; D is unclear. Per the germline V gene, CDR1 is LGHNA and CDR2 is YSLEER. V gave up 0 bases and J gave up 4 bases, with 12 bases separating them. CDR3 length equals 15 residues. CDR3 sequence (DNA): TGCGCCAGCAGCCAAGAGGGCAAGCGGGCCTATGGCTACACCTTC. Protein sequence: CASSQEGKRAYGYTF.

This chain joins TRBV19 and TRBJ1-2, with D unresolved. V shed 7 bases and J shed 4 bases, with 19 bases lying between them. Germline values: CDR1 LNHDA, CDR2 SQIVND (reference sequence). The CDR3 has 15 amino acids. The CDR3 sequence is CASTPRAPWGYGYTF. CDR3 nucleotides: TGTGCCAGTACCCCAAGGGCCCCTTGGGGCTATGGCTACACCTTC. The full variable domain, in which reference TRBV19 and TRBJ1-2 provide the parts outside the CDR3, is DGGITQSPKYLFRKEGQNVTLSCEQNLNHDAMYWYRQDPGQGLRLIYYSQIVNDFQKGDIAEGYSVSREKKESFPLTVTSAQKNPTAFYLCASTPRAPWGYGYTFGSGTRLTVV.

The rearrangement links TRBV20-1 to TRBJ1-2; TRBD1 might be the D (5 bases). In germline, CDR1 is DFQATT, CDR2 SNEGSKA (reference sequence). The CDR3 loop spans 12 amino acids. V lost 3 bases and J lost 6, with 11 bases in between. The CDR3, as DNA: TGCAGTGCTAGTGTAAGGGGAGATGGCTACACCTTC. Translation gives CSASVRGDGYTF.

The chain carries TRBV11-2 and TRBJ1-2; D remains ambiguous. This CDR3 is built from 12 residues. V dropped 1 base and J dropped 3 bases, with 3 bases sitting between them. In germline, CDR1 is SGHAT, CDR2 FQNNGV. CDR3 in amino acids: CASSLGDYGYTF. The CDR3 bases are TGTGCCAGCAGCTTAGGGGACTATGGCTACACCTTC.

This clone has only one observation. This chain connects TRBV28 to TRBJ2-7; 10 bases map to TRBD1. V dropped 6 bases and J dropped 3; count of bases not matched to a gene: 5. The CDR3 extends over 14 amino acids. Per the germline V gene, CDR1 is MDHEN and CDR2 is SYDVKM. CDR3 sequence (DNA): TGTGCCAGCAGCCCGGGACAGGGGATCTACGAGCAGTACTTC. Translated, it gives CASSPGQGIYEQYF.

The chain uses TRBV5-1 and TRBJ2-5; D is tentatively TRBD1 or TRBD2 (5 bases each). The CDR3 is 15 residues long. Germline V gene data show CDR1 as SGHRS and CDR2 as YFSETQ. The germline V and J ends were trimmed by 0 bases and 7 bases, with 16 bases remaining between them. As DNA, the CDR3 is TGCGCCAGCAGCTTGGCCGTTGGGGGTCCGGGGACCCAGTACTTC. Translation gives CASSLAVGGPGTQYF.

The chain joins TRBV5-6 to TRBJ1-1, with TRBD1 as a possible D gene (6 bases). The ends were cut back, 0 bases at V and 9 bases at J, with 18 bases in the middle. Germline lookup yields CDR1 SGHDT and CDR2 YYEEEE. The CDR3 totals 15 residues. The CDR3 protein is CASSLEGQGSSKAFF. CDR3 nucleotide sequence: TGTGCCAGCAGCTTGGAAGGGCAGGGGTCGTCGAAAGCTTTCTTT.

CDR3 nucleotide sequence: TGCGCCAGCAGCTTGCGGGACAGGGCCCTCTCTGGGGCCAACGTCCTGACTTTC. Protein sequence: CASSLRDRALSGANVLTF. V is TRBV5-1 and J is TRBJ2-6, with 9 bases that match TRBD1. This CDR3 has 18 residues. Germline CDR1 SGHRS, CDR2 YFSETQ. Losses at the gene ends were 1 base for V and 0 bases for J; bases not matched to a gene: 5.

This clone has only one observation. V is TRBV4-3 and J is TRBJ2-2; D is unresolved. The germline V and J ends were trimmed by 1 base and 5 bases, with 8 bases remaining between them. The germline gives CDR1 LGHNA, CDR2 YSLEER. The CDR3 has 14 amino acids. CDR3 sequence (DNA): TGCGCCAGCAGCCAAGTTGGCCTTACCGGGGAGCTGTTTTTT. The encoded protein is CASSQVGLTGELFF.

The chain recombines TRBV3-1 (or the pseudogene TRBV3-2) with TRBJ1-4; TRBD1 might be the D (5 bases). This CDR3 is 17 amino acids long. V shed 1 base and J shed 4 bases, with 16 bases lying between them. Germline V gives CDR1 LGHDT, CDR2 YNNKEL (reference sequence). The CDR3 loop is CASSQGTNRKNNEKLFF. CDR3 coding DNA: TGTGCCAGCAGCCAAGGAACTAACAGGAAAAATAATGAAAAACTGTTTTTT.

V and J are TRBV6-2 or TRBV6-3 and TRBJ1-2; 7 nucleotides agree with TRBD1. From germline, CDR1 is MNHEY and CDR2 SVGEGT. Unmatched junction bases numbered 16, after V lost 4 bases and J lost 8 bases. The CDR3 totals 16 residues. CDR3 loop: CASSSTDMTGPGGYTF. The CDR3 DNA follows: TGTGCCAGCAGTTCGACCGACATGACAGGGCCGGGAGGCTACACCTTC.

This clone occurred a few times. This chain joins TRBV3-1 (or the pseudogene TRBV3-2) and TRBJ2-5; weak D call: TRBD2 (6 bases). The V end lost 0 bases, the J end lost 2 bases, and 22 bases lay between the germline ends. The CDR3 has 19 residues. CDR1 LGHDT and CDR2 YNNKEL come from the germline V gene (reference sequence). In DNA form, the CDR3 reads TGTGCCAGCAGCCAAGATGACCCCCCGCCCGCGGGGCAGCAAGAGACCCAGTACTTC. Encoded protein: CASSQDDPPPAGQQETQYF.

The genes are TRBV7-2 and TRBJ1-2; unclear D gene. Germline V gives CDR1 SGHTA, CDR2 FQGNSA. CDR3 length: 14 residues. The V gene lost 8 bases and the J gene lost 4 bases, with 17 bases spanning the gap. The CDR3 protein is CASGPSGSGYGYTF. Written as DNA, the CDR3 is TGTGCCAGCGGCCCGTCCGGGTCGGGCTATGGCTACACCTTC.

This rearrangement joins TRBV4-1 to TRBJ2-7, with a tentative D call TRBD2 (6 bases). The germline gives CDR1 MGHRA, CDR2 YSYEKL. This CDR3 is 16 amino acids long. Between the trimmed V and J ends, which lost 3 bases and 0 bases, there was a span of 15 bases. The CDR3 is CASSHRDFLYSYEQYF. The CDR3 DNA reads TGCGCCAGCAGCCACCGGGACTTCCTATACTCCTACGAGCAGTACTTC.

The genes are TRBV12-3 or TRBV12-4 and TRBJ1-2, with 8 nucleotides matching TRBD1. The CDR3 sequence is 12 residues long. After removal of 7 bases from V and 7 bases from J, the junction contained 5 bases not matched to a gene. CDR3 DNA sequence: TGTGCCAGCAACCGGGACAGGACTGGCTACACCTTC. Its translation: CASNRDRTGYTF.

The chain has TRBV7-3 and TRBJ2-7; D uncertain. Trimming removed 5 bases at V and 0 bases at J, with 11 bases between. CDR1 is SGHTA and CDR2 is FQGTGA in the germline V gene. The CDR3 length is 14 residues. CDR3 amino acids: CASSLRSGSYEQYF. The CDR3 nucleotides read TGTGCCAGCAGCCTAAGGTCCGGCTCCTACGAGCAGTACTTC.